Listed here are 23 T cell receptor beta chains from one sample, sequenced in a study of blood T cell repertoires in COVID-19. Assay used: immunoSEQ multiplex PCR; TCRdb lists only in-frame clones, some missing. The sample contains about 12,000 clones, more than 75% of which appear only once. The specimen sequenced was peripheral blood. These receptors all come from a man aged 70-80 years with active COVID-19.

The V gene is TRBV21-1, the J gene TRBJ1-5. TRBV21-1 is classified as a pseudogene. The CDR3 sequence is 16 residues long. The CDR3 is CASSMICYYSNQPQHF. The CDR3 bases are TGTGCCAGCAGCATGATCTGCTACTATAGCAATCAGCCCCAGCATTTT.

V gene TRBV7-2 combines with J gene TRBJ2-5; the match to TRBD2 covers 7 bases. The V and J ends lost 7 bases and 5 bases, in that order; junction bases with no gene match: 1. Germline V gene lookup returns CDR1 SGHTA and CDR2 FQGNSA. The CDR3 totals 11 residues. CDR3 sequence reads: CASTSGETQYF. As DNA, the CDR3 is TGTGCCAGCACTAGCGGTGAGACCCAGTACTTC.

The CDR3 region is CASSLQGGQIDATEAFF. CDR3 nucleotide sequence: TGTGCCAGCAGCTTACAAGGGGGACAGATTGATGCCACTGAAGCTTTCTTT. The gene calls are TRBV7-3 and TRBJ1-1; 7 nucleotides match TRBD1. J lost 4 bases, V lost 2 bases, and 13 bases had no gene match. CDR1 and CDR2 from the germline V gene are SGHTA and FQGTGA. The CDR3 totals 17 residues.

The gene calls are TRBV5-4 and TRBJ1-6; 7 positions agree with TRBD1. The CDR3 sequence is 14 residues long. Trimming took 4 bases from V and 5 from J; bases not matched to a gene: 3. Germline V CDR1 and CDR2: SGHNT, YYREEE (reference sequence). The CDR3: CASSVDRNNSPLHF. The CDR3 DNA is TGTGCCAGCAGCGTGGACAGGAATAATTCACCCCTCCACTTT.

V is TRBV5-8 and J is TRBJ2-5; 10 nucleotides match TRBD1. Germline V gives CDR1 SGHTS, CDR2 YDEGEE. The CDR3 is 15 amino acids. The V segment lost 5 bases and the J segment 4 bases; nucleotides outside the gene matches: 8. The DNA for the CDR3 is TGTGCCAGCAGTGACAGGGGGCGAGGGGGAGAGACCCAGTACTTC. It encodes CASSDRGRGGETQYF.

Written as DNA, the CDR3 is TGTGCCAGCAGGGAGGGCCTCTCCTACGAGCAGTACTTC. Protein product: CASREGLSYEQYF. The J gene is TRBJ2-7, the V gene TRBV12-3 or TRBV12-4; D might be TRBD2 (6 bases). CDR3 size: 13 residues. V lost 6 bases, J lost 0 bases, and 9 bases lay in between.

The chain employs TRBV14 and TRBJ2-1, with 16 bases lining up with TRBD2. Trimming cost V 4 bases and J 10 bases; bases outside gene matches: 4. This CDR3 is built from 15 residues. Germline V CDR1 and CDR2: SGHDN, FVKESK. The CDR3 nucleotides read TGTGCCAGCAGCCCGGGGACTAGCGGGGGGGGCGAGCAGTTCTTC. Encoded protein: CASSPGTSGGGEQFF.

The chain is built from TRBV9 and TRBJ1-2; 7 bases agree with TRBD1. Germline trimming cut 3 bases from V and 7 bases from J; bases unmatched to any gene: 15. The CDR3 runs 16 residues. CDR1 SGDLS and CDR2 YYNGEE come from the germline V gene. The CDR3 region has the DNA TGTGCCAGCAGCGCGGGGACCAAACAGGGGCAGGGTGGCTACACCTTC. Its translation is CASSAGTKQGQGGYTF.

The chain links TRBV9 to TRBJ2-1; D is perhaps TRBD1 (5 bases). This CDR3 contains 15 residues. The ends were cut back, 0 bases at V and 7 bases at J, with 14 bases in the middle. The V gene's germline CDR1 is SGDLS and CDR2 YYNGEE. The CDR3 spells CASSVVGRAPNEQFF. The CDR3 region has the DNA TGTGCCAGCAGCGTAGTTGGCAGGGCCCCTAATGAGCAGTTCTTC.

CDR3 DNA: TGTGCCAGCAGCTTCGGGGTCCCCGGGGAGCTGTTTTTT. Translation gives CASSFGVPGELFF. This sequence joins TRBV11-2 and TRBJ2-2; D perhaps matches TRBD2 (5 bases). The CDR3 spans 13 residues. Trimming left V 3 bases short and J 6 bases short, with 8 bases between. Per germline, CDR1 SGHAT and CDR2 FQNNGV.

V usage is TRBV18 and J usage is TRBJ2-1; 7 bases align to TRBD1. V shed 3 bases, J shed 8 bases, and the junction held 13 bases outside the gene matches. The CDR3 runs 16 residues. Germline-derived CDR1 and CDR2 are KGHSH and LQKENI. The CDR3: CASSPYRDSYPDEQFF. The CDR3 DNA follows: TGTGCCAGCTCACCGTACCGGGACAGCTACCCGGATGAGCAGTTCTTC.

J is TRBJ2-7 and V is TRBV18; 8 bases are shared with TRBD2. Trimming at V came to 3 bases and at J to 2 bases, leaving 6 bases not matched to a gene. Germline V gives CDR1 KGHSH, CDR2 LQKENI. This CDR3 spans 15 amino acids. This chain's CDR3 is CASSPGGRGAYEQYF. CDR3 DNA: TGTGCCAGCTCACCTGGGGGGCGGGGGGCCTACGAGCAGTACTTC.

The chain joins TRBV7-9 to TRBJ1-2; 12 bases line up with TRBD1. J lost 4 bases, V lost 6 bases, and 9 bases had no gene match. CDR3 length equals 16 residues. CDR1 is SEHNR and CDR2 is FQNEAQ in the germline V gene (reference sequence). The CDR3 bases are TGTGCCAGCAGGCGAACCGGGACAGGGGGCATCTATGGCTACACCTTC. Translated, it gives CASRRTGTGGIYGYTF.

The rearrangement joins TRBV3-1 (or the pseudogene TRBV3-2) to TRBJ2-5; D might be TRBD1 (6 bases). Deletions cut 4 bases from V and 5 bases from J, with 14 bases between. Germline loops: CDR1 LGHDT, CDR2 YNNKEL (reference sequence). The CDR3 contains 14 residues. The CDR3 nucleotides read TGTGCCAGCAGCCCCTCGGGACATGTGGAGACCCAGTACTTC. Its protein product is CASSPSGHVETQYF.

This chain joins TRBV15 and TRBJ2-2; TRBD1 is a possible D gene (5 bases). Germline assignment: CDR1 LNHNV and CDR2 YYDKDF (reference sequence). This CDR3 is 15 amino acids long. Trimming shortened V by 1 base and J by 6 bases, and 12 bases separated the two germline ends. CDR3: CATSRAGQGPGELFF. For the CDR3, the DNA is TGTGCCACCAGCAGAGCCGGGCAGGGCCCCGGGGAGCTGTTTTTT.

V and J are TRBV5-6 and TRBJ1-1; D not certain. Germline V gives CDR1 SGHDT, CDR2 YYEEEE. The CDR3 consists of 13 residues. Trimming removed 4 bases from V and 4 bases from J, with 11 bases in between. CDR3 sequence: CASSPRYLTEAFF. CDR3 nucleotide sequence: TGTGCCAGCAGCCCCCGGTATCTCACTGAAGCTTTCTTT. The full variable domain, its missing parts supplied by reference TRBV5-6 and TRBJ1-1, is DAGVTQSPTHLIKTRGQQVTLRCSPKSGHDTVSWYQQALGQGPQFIFQYYEEEERQRGNFPDRFSGHQFPNYSSELNVNALLLGDSALYLCASSPRYLTEAFFGQGTRLTVV.

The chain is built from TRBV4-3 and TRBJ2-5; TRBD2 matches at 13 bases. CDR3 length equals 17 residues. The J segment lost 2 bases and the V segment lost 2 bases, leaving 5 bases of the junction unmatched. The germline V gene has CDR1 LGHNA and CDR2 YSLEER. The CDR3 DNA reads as TGCGCCAGCAGCCAACGACTAGCGGGGGGCAATCAAGAGACCCAGTACTTC. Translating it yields CASSQRLAGGNQETQYF.

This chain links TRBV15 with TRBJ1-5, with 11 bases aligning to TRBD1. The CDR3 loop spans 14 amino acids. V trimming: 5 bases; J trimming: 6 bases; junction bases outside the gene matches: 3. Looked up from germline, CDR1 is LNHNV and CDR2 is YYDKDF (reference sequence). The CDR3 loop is CATSRTGGSQPQHF. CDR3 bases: TGTGCCACCAGCCGGACAGGGGGCAGTCAGCCCCAGCATTTT.

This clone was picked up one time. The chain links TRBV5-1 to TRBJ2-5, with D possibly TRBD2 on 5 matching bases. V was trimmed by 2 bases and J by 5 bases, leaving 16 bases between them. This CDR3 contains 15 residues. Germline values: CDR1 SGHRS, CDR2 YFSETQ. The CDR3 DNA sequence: TGCGCCAGCAGCTTTACTAGGTTAGCTGGCGAGACCCAGTACTTC. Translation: CASSFTRLAGETQYF.

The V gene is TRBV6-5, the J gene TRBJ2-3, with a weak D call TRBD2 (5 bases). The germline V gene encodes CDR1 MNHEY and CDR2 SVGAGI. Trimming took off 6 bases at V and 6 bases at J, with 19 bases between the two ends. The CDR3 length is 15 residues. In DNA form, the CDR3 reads TGTGCCAGCAGAAGGGCCCCGTTTGGGAGTGATACGCAGTATTTT. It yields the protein CASRRAPFGSDTQYF.

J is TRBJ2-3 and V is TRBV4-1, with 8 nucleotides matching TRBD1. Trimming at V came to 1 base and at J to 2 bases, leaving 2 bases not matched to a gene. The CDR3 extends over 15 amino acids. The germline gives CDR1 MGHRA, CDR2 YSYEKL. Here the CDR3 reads CASSQGQGFTDTQYF. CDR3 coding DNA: TGCGCCAGCAGCCAAGGACAGGGGTTCACAGATACGCAGTATTTT.

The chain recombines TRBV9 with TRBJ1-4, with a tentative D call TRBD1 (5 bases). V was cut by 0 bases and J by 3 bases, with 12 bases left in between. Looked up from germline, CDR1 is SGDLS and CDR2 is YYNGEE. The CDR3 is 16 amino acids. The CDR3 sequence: CASSVAGGTANEKLFF. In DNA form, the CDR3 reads TGTGCCAGCAGCGTAGCGGGGGGTACAGCTAATGAAAAACTGTTTTTT.

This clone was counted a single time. CDR3 nucleotides: TGTGCCAGCAGCTTGGGACGGGAAGAGACCCAGTACTTC. This codes for CASSLGREETQYF. J is TRBJ2-5 and V is TRBV5-5; D unresolved. Germline CDR1 reads SGHKS; CDR2 reads YYEKEE (reference sequence). CDR3 size: 13 residues. V shed 0 bases and J shed 3 bases, with 6 bases lying between them.